This T cell receptor (beta chain) was recorded in a study of cytomegalovirus exposure and HLA in healthy donors. Study-wide results and caveats: The classifier reportedly diagnosed cytomegalovirus status with high sensitivity and specificity. In vitro experiments confirmed that three CMV-associated chains were specific for CMV antigens. Associated with cytomegalovirus, according to the listing, were around 160 TCR beta chains.

Produced via immunoSEQ multiplex PCR; TCRdb's table is partial and in-frame only. The data show about 150,000 clones, around 80% seen once. The validation cohort, a group of roughly 120 subjects, included the donors and was separate from the roughly 670-subject first cohort. From germline, CDR1 is MNHEY and CDR2 SMNVEV (reference sequence). V shed 6 bases and J 1 base; nucleotides not matched to a gene: 8. The CDR3 is 15 residues long. With regard to this clone: Antigen specificity is unknown.

The sequencing sample was made of PBMCs. This rearrangement joins TRBV27 to TRBJ1-1, with TRBD1 matching over 7 bases. This TCR was recovered from a man aged 25-40 years in good health and CMV-seropositive. The DNA of the CDR3 is TGTGCCAGCAGAACCGGACAGGTGAAGAACACTGAAGCTTTCTTT. Encoded protein: CASRTGQVKNTEAFF.